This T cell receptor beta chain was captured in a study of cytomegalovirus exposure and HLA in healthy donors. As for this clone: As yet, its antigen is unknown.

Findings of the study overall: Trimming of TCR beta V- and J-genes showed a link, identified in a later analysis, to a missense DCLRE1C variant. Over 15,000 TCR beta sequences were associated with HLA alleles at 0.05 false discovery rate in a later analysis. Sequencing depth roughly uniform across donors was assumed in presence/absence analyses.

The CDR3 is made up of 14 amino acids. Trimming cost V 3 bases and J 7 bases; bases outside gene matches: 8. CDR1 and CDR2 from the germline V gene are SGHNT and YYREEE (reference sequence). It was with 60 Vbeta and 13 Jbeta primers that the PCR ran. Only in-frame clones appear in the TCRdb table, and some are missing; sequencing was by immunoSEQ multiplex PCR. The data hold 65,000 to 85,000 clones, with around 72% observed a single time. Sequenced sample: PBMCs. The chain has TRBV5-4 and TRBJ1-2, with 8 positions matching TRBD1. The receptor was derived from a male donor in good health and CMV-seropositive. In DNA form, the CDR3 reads TGTGCCAGCAGCTACGACAGGGGCCAGGCTGGCTACACCTTC. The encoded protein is CASSYDRGQAGYTF. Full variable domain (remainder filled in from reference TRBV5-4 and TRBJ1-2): ETGVTQSPTHLIKTRGQQVTLRCSSQSGHNTVSWYQQALGQGPQFIFQYYREEENGRGNFPPRFSGLQFPNYSSELNVNALELDDSALYLCASSYDRGQAGYTFGSGTRLTVV.